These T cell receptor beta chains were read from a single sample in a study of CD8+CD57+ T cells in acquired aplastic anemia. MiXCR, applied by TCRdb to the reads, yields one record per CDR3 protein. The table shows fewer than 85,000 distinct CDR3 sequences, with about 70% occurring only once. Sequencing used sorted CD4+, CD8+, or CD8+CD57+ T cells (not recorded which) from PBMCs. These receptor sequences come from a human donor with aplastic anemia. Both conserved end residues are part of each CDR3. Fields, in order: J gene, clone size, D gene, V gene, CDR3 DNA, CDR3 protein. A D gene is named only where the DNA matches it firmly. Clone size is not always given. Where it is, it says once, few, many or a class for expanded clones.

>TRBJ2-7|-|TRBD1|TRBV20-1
TGCAGTGCTAGACTCCGACAGGGGAGAGTAGACGAGCAGTACTTC
CSARLRQGRVDEQYF
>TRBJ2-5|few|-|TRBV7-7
TGTGCCAGCAGCCATAACGACGGGACCCAGTACTTC
CASSHNDGTQYF
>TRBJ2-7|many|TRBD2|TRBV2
TGTGCCAGCACGCTAGCGGGGGAGGGCTACGAGCAGTACTTC
CASTLAGEGYEQYF
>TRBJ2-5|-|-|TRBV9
TGTGCCAGCAGCCTCGGGATTCAAGAGACCCAGTACTTC
CASSLGIQETQYF
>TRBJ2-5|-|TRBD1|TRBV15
TGTGCCACCCGTGAGACAGGGCCGACAACCCAAGAGACCCAGTACTTC
CATRETGPTTQETQYF
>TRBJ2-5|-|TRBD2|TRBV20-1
TGCAGCCCCGGGTGGGGGGGTGAAGAGACCCAGTACTTC
CSPGWGGEETQYF
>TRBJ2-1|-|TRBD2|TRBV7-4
TGTGCCAGCAGCTTAGGCGCTAGCGGGAGCAATGAGCAGTTCTTC
CASSLGASGSNEQFF
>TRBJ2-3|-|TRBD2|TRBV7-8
TGTGCCAGCAGTAGTTGGGGACTAGCGGGAGACGGAGATACGCAGTATTTT
CASSSWGLAGDGDTQYF
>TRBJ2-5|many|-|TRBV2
TGTGCCAGCACCCCTGACGGGCTAGAGACCCAGTACTTC
CASTPDGLETQYF
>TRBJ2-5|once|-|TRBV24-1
TGTGCCACCAGTGACGGGGGACAAGAGACCCAGTACTTC
CATSDGGQETQYF
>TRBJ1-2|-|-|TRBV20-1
TGCAGTGCTAGAGAAGAGACAGGCTGGTATGGCTACACCTTC
CSAREETGWYGYTF
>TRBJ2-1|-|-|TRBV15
TGTGCCACCAGCAGAGAGATTATCGGTGAGCAGTTCTTC
CATSREIIGEQFF
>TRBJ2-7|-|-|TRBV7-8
TGTGCCAGCAGTGAGAGGTACGAGCAGTACTTC
CASSERYEQYF
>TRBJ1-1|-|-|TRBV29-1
TGCAGCGTTGATCGGGGAGTGGACACTGAAGCTTTCTTT
CSVDRGVDTEAFF
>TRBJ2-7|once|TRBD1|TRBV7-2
TGTGCCAGCAGCTTGGGACAGGGGGCTTTCGAGCAGTACTTC
CASSLGQGAFEQYF
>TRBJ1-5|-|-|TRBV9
TGCGCCAGCAGCCAAGACACAAGGGGGGGGAATCAGCCCCAGCATTTT
CASSQDTRGGNQPQHF
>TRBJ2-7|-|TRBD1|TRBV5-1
TGCGCCAGCAGGTCCGGGACAGGGCCCTACGAGCAGTACTTC
CASRSGTGPYEQYF
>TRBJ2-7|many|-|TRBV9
TGTGCCAGCAGCGTAGTCCCCAGCTCCTACGAGCAGTACTTC
CASSVVPSSYEQYF
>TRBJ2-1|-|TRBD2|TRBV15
TGTGCCACCAGCAGAGGACTAGCCGGCAATGAGCAGTTCTTC
CATSRGLAGNEQFF
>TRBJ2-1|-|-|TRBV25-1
TGTGCCAGCGGGAGTATCGAGGGGTGTGAGCAGTTCTTC
CASGSIEGCEQFF
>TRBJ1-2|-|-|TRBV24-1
TGTGCCACCAGTGATTCCGGAGTCTTCTATGGCTACACCTTC
CATSDSGVFYGYTF
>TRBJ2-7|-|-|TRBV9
TGTGCCAGCAGCGAGGGCGCGTACGAGCAGTACTTC
CASSEGAYEQYF
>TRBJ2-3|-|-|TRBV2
TGTGCCAGCAGGACTGGGCCCACAGATACGCAGTATTTT
CASRTGPTDTQYF
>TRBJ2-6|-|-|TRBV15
TGTGCCACCAGCAGAGCGTTACTGGGGGCGGGCTCTGGGGCCAACGTCCTGACTTTC
CATSRALLGAGSGANVLTF
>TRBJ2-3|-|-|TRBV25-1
TGTGCCAGCAGTGAAGGAGAGCGTTCCCTAAGCACAGATACGCAGTATTTT
CASSEGERSLSTDTQYF
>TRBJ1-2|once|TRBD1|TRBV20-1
TGCAGTGCTAGAGCATCTTCTGGACAGGCCACCTATGGCTACACCTTC
CSARASSGQATYGYTF
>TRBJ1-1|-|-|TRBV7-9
TGTGCCAGCAGCCCGTGGTCAGCTGAAGCTTTCTTT
CASSPWSAEAFF
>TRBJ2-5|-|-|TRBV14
TGTGCCAGCGGAGGGGGGCACCAGTACTTC
CASGGGHQYF
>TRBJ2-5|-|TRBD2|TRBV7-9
TGTGCCAGCAGCTTTTGGCTAGCGGGGGAAGAGACCCAGTACTTC
CASSFWLAGEETQYF